This T cell receptor beta chain was profiled in a study of OX40 agonist ivuxolimab in advanced cancers. In the study overall: Participants averaged roughly 57 years of age (range roughly 23 to 90) and were less than 85% male.

CDR1 LNHDA and CDR2 SQIVND come from the germline V gene (reference sequence). V was clipped by 2 bases and J by 4 bases; unmatched bases: 2. There are 13 residues in the CDR3. Using immunoSEQ multiplex PCR, the repertoire was profiled, and TCRdb retains in-frame clones only, with some absent. The sample lists 40,000 or so clones, around 89% occurring once. This chain links TRBV19 with TRBJ2-7; 7 bases agree with TRBD1. This receptor was taken from an adult with an advanced solid tumor such as melanoma, head and neck, liver or kidney cancer. This specimen was CD4+ or CD8+ T cells sorted from blood, taken in a trial of the OX40 agonist ivuxolimab. The CDR3 reads CASSIQGVYEQYF. CDR3 in DNA: TGTGCCAGTAGTATACAGGGGGTTTACGAGCAGTACTTC. Filled out from reference TRBV19 and TRBJ2-7, the complete variable domain reads DGGITQSPKYLFRKEGQNVTLSCEQNLNHDAMYWYRQDPGQGLRLIYYSQIVNDFQKGDIAEGYSVSREKKESFPLTVTSAQKNPTAFYLCASSIQGVYEQYFGPGTRLTVT.